These T cell receptor beta chains were read from a single sample in a study of cytomegalovirus exposure and HLA in healthy donors. TCRdb's table, derived via immunoSEQ multiplex PCR, lists solely in-frame clones and lacks some. Here the sample spans tens of thousands of clones, about 93% being singletons. Sequenced sample: PBMCs. Receptors originate from a man aged 18 to 30 in good health and CMV-seronegative. Both conserved end residues are part of each CDR3. Fields, in order: CDR3 DNA, CDR3 protein, J gene, D gene, clone size, V gene. The D gene is left open where the match is weak. For some rows the clone size is stated as once, few or many, or as a class when expanded; others skip it.

TGTGCCAGCAGTTCCGGGACTAGCGGCTACGAGCAGTACTTC | CASSSGTSGYEQYF | TRBJ2-7 | TRBD2 | . | TRBV6-5
TGTGCCAGCAGTTCCCGGGACAGGGTTTGGGGCACTGAAGCTTTCTTT | CASSSRDRVWGTEAFF | TRBJ1-1 | TRBD1 | . | TRBV2
TGTGCCAGCAGTGACTCGACTGACACCGGGGAGCTGTTTTTT | CASSDSTDTGELFF | TRBJ2-2 | . | . | TRBV6-4
TGCGCCAGCAGCTCTCCGGGACTAGCGGGAGGGGGGAATACGCAGTATTTT | CASSSPGLAGGGNTQYF | TRBJ2-3 | TRBD2 | . | TRBV5-1
TGCGCCAGCAGCCAAGTAGGGGACAGGGATAATGAAAAACTGTTTTTT | CASSQVGDRDNEKLFF | TRBJ1-4 | TRBD1 | . | TRBV4-1
TGCGCCAGCAGCTTGGAGGGACAGGAAGGCTACACCTTC | CASSLEGQEGYTF | TRBJ1-2 | TRBD1 | . | TRBV5-1
TGTGCCAGCAGTACTCTGACAGGGGGAGGCTCTGAAGCTTTCTTT | CASSTLTGGGSEAFF | TRBJ1-1 | TRBD1 | . | TRBV6-1
TGCAGCGTTGACGCCGTGGGGGGGCAATCCTACGAGCAGTACTTC | CSVDAVGGQSYEQYF | TRBJ2-7 | . | . | TRBV29-1
TGTGCCAGCGTGCGAATACCAGGAAAGACCTATGGCTACACCTTC | CASVRIPGKTYGYTF | TRBJ1-2 | . | once | TRBV5-4
TGTGCCAGTAGCCCGTCACAATACCAAAATGAAAAACTGTTTTTT | CASSPSQYQNEKLFF | TRBJ1-4 | . | . | TRBV19
TGTGCCAGCAGCTTATCTCGGACAGCAGCGAGCACAGATACGCAGTATTTT | CASSLSRTAASTDTQYF | TRBJ2-3 | . | . | TRBV13
TGTGCCATCGGTGACAGGTGGAGGGATGGCTACACCTTC | CAIGDRWRDGYTF | TRBJ1-2 | . | . | TRBV10-3
TGCGCCAGCAGCCAAGACGGAGCCTACGAGCAGTACTTC | CASSQDGAYEQYF | TRBJ2-7 | . | . | TRBV4-1
TGTGCCAGCATTCTCTCTAGCGGGAAAGAGACCCAGTACTTC | CASILSSGKETQYF | TRBJ2-5 | TRBD2 | . | TRBV6-1
TGTGCCATCAGTGAGGGACTAGCGAACTCCTACGAGCAGTACTTC | CAISEGLANSYEQYF | TRBJ2-7 | TRBD2 | . | TRBV10-3
TGTGCCGCAGCCGGGGGAGAACCCAATCAGCCCCAGCATTTT | CAAAGGEPNQPQHF | TRBJ1-5 | . | . | TRBV6-1
TGCAGTGTCAGGGGGACAGAGACCCAGTACTTC | CSVRGTETQYF | TRBJ2-5 | TRBD1 | . | TRBV20-1